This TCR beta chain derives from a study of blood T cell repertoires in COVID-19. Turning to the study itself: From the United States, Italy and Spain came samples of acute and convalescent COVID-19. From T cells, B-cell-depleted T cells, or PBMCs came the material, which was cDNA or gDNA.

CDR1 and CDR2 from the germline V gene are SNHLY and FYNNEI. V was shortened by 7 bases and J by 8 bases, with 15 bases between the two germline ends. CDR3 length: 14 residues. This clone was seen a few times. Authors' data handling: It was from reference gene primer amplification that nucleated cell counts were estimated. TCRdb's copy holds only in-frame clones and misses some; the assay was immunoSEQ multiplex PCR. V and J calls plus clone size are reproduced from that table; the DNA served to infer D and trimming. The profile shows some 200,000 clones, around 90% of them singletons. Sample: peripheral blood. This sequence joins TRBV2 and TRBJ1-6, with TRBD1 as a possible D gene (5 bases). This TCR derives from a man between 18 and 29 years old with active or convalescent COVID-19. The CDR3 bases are TGTGCCAGCACCGGACCCAGGGTTGATTCACCCCTCCACTTT. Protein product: CASTGPRVDSPLHF.